The 13 T cell receptor beta chains below come from one sample, sequenced in a study of blood T cells in healthy people across ages. With a J-beta primer mix and a sample-barcoded 5' primer, a second PCR ran about 7 to 11 cycles. Using its own MiXCR run on the 5' RACE reads, TCRdb lists one record per CDR3 protein. The sample lists some 710,000 distinct CDR3 sequences; roughly 46% were seen once. Sequences were obtained from blood. The receptor set was obtained from a man older than 75 in good health.

This clonotype was found once. The chain joins TRBV6-5 to TRBJ2-7; 10 bases fit TRBD2. CDR1 and CDR2 from the germline V gene are MNHEY and SVGAGI. V lost 6 bases and J lost 2; bases outside the gene matches: 7. CDR3 size: 15 residues. CDR3 loop: CASSNPGLAPYEQYF. The DNA of the CDR3 is TGTGCCAGCAGCAACCCGGGACTAGCGCCCTACGAGCAGTACTTC.

This clonotype was recorded a few times. The gene calls are TRBV27 and TRBJ2-7, with 10 positions matching TRBD2. V lost 1 base, J lost 2 bases, and 8 bases stayed unmatched. The CDR3 has 17 residues. Germline CDR1 reads MNHEY; CDR2 reads SMNVEV (reference sequence). CDR3 DNA: TGTGCCAGCAGTTTATTCCCCCGGACTAGCGGAGCCTACGAGCAGTACTTC. It translates to CASSLFPRTSGAYEQYF.

In this sample, this clonotype turned up many times. The CDR3: CASSPGLALSYEQYF. The CDR3 DNA reads TGCGCCAGCAGCCCGGGACTAGCCCTCTCCTACGAGCAGTACTTC. The V and J genes are TRBV5-1 and TRBJ2-7, with TRBD2 matching 9 bases. In germline, CDR1 is SGHRS, CDR2 YFSETQ. V shed 4 bases, J shed 0 bases, and the junction held 5 bases outside the gene matches. CDR3 length: 15 amino acids.

This clonotype was observed a few times. The CDR3 DNA reads as TGTGCCAGCAGCTTACGCCAGCCCACAGATACGCAGTATTTT. It yields the protein CASSLRQPTDTQYF. The chain has TRBV7-6 and TRBJ2-3, with no clear D. The ends were cut back, 2 bases at V and 2 bases at J, with 8 bases in the middle. This CDR3 contains 14 residues. Germline CDR1 reads SGHVS; CDR2 reads FNYEAQ.

Notes on this clonotype: A much larger clone lies a single base off, so this may be a read error. The CDR3 protein is CSGTRAGVNEQFF. In DNA, the CDR3 is TGCAGCGGAACTAGAGCGGGCGTCAATGAGCAGTTCTTC. V is TRBV29-1 and J is TRBJ2-1; possibly TRBD2 for D (6 bases). The germline CDR1 and CDR2 sequences are SQVTM and ANQGSEA. The V and J ends lost 7 bases and 6 bases respectively, with 16 bases between them. The CDR3 is 13 amino acids.

J is TRBJ1-1 and V is TRBV20-1; 10 bases are shared with TRBD1. CDR3 length: 13 amino acids. Looked up from germline, CDR1 is DFQATT and CDR2 is SNEGSKA (reference sequence). Trimming removed 3 bases from V and 7 bases from J; junction bases left unmatched: 5. CDR3 nucleotides: TGCAGTGCTAGGGGGACAGGGGAATTTGAAGCTTTCTTT. This codes for CSARGTGEFEAFF.

This clonotype came up a few times. This sequence joins TRBV6-5 and TRBJ2-7; the match to TRBD1 covers 7 bases. There are 12 residues in the CDR3. V lost 5 bases, J lost 5 bases, and 3 bases stayed unmatched. In germline, CDR1 is MNHEY, CDR2 SVGAGI. CDR3 protein: CASSRTGHEQYF. CDR3 DNA sequence: TGTGCCAGCAGTCGGACAGGCCACGAGCAGTACTTC.

This clonotype was observed a handful of times. The chain couples TRBV20-1 to TRBJ2-3; the D gene is possibly TRBD2 (5 bases). Trimming stripped 0 bases from V and 0 bases from J, with 10 bases between. The CDR3 extends over 15 amino acids. Germline V lookup: CDR1 DFQATT, CDR2 SNEGSKA (reference sequence). CDR3 DNA: TGCAGTGCTAGAGATTCCAGGACTAGCACAGATACGCAGTATTTT. Its protein is CSARDSRTSTDTQYF.

The J gene is TRBJ2-3, the V gene TRBV6-5, with 9 bases that match TRBD2. Unmatched junction bases numbered 7, after V lost 2 bases and J lost 4 bases. The V gene's germline CDR1 is MNHEY and CDR2 SVGAGI. This CDR3 spans 16 amino acids. The CDR3 is CASSYRPIAGADTQYF. The CDR3 coding sequence is TGTGCCAGCAGTTACCGCCCCATAGCGGGAGCAGATACGCAGTATTTT.

This clonotype was detected only once. This chain connects TRBV21-1 to TRBJ2-3; TRBD2, as called in the table, went unchecked against the DNA. TRBV21-1 is annotated as a pseudogene. The CDR3 runs to 15 residues. The CDR3 DNA follows: TGTGCCAGCAAGAGCAGCGGGGGGGCCGTAGATACGCAGTATTTT. Its translation: CASKSSGGAVDTQYF.

About this clonotype: One end of the junction varies from germline; a read error may be responsible. The J gene is TRBJ2-7, the V gene TRBV27; TRBD1 is a possible D gene (6 bases). This CDR3 is 14 amino acids long. Germline V CDR1 and CDR2: MNHEY, SMNVEV (reference sequence). CDR3 amino acids: CASILYRATYEQYF. The CDR3, as DNA: TGTGCCAGCATTTTATACAGGGCGACATACGAGCAGTACTTC.

The CDR3 reads CASSPSRGNYGYTF. For the CDR3, the DNA is TGTGCCAGCAGCCCCTCGCGAGGTAACTATGGCTACACCTTC. The chain couples TRBV13 to TRBJ1-2; no clear D. Germline V gene sequence: CDR1 PRHDT, CDR2 FYEKMQ (reference sequence). The CDR3 loop spans 14 amino acids. The germline V and J ends were trimmed by 5 bases and 1 base, with 11 bases remaining between them.

This clonotype came up a few times. The junction departs from germline at one end; a sequencing error may be responsible. This chain joins TRBV7-7 and TRBJ2-3, with TRBD1 as a possible D gene (5 bases). CDR1 and CDR2 from the germline V gene are SSHAT and FNYEAQ (reference sequence). The CDR3 has 15 residues. The chain's CDR3 is CASSQGAPSTDTQYF. CDR3 in DNA: TGTGCTAGCAGCCAAGGGGCACCGAGCACAGATACGCAGTATTTT.